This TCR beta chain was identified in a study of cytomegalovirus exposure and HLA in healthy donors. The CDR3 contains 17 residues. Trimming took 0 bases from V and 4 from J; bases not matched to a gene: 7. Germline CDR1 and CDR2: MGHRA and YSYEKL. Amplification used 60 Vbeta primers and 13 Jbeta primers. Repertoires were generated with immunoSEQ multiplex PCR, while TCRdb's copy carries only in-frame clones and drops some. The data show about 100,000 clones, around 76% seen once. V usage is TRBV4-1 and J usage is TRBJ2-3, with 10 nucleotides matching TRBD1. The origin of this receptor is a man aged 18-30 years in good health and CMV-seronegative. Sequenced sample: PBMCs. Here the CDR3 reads CASSQDGGQGFPDTQYF. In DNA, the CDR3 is TGCGCCAGCAGCCAAGATGGGGGACAGGGGTTTCCAGATACGCAGTATTTT.